This T cell receptor (beta chain) derives from a study of T cells in Graves' hyperthyroidism and ophthalmopathy. Study details: At initial diagnosis, before any treatment had begun, peripheral blood was obtained. Broader study findings: Blood also carried most thyroid clonotypes expanded above 0.001. A 13 V-J signature model discriminated ophthalmopathy versus stable hyperthyroidism.

The CDR3 regions of TCR beta were amplified from RNA transcripts. RT-PCR in the first round (using the HTBI primer set) targeted the TCR CDR3. TCRdb recomputed calls from the multiplex PCR reads with MiXCR, one row per CDR3 protein. The table shows about 610,000 distinct CDR3 sequences, with about 15% occurring only once. This clonotype was counted a few times. Its antigen is unknown. V lost 1 base, J lost 4 bases, and 13 bases stayed unmatched. Germline V lookup: CDR1 KGHDR, CDR2 SFDVKD. This CDR3 comprises 19 residues. For ophthalmopathy patients, the Clinical Activity Score was at least 3 and the NOSPECS grade at least 4; duration was under 3 months.

The sequenced material came from blood. This receptor was identified in a woman in her 40s with Graves' ophthalmopathy. The chain has TRBV24-1 and TRBJ2-2; 8 bases fit TRBD1. This chain's CDR3 is CATSDFSPSIGTGTGELFF. The DNA of the CDR3 is TGTGCCACCAGTGATTTTTCCCCCTCTATAGGGACAGGCACCGGGGAGCTGTTTTTT.